The 4 T cell receptor beta chains below all came from one sample that was sequenced in a study of blood T cell repertoires in COVID-19. Assay: immunoSEQ multiplex PCR; the TCRdb copy retains only in-frame clones and omits some. The sample consists of 55,000 to 65,000 clones, around 83% of them appearing once. The specimen was peripheral blood. These receptors were obtained from a woman older than 75 with acute or convalescent COVID-19.

This clone was recorded once. The chain couples TRBV6-5 to TRBJ1-3; D is undetermined. The CDR3 consists of 14 residues. The germline gives CDR1 MNHEY, CDR2 SVGAGI. V lost 6 bases and J 4 bases, leaving 13 bases between the germline ends. The CDR3 coding sequence is TGTGCCAGCAGCCCCCTCCCTAGGGGAAACACCATATATTTT. Its protein product is CASSPLPRGNTIYF.

This chain uses TRBV4-1 with TRBJ1-2; no clear D gene. Germline V gene sequence: CDR1 MGHRA, CDR2 YSYEKL. This CDR3 region has 15 residues. The V end was cut by 4 bases, the J end by 2 bases, with 14 bases between. CDR3 residues: CASSPGSASNYGYTF. The CDR3 bases are TGCGCCAGCAGCCCCGGCAGCGCCTCCAACTATGGCTACACCTTC.

This chain uses TRBV9 with TRBJ2-3; 12 bases match TRBD2. The germline V gene encodes CDR1 SGDLS and CDR2 YYNGEE. V shed 0 bases, J shed 0 bases, and the junction held 5 bases outside the gene matches. This CDR3 contains 18 residues. CDR3 DNA sequence: TGTGCCAGCAGCGTAGCTAGCGGGGGGGCCTCGAGCACAGATACGCAGTATTTT. Its protein product is CASSVASGGASSTDTQYF.

This clone was counted between two and nine times. The chain employs TRBV12-3 or TRBV12-4 and TRBJ1-6; D gene unclear. V lost 5 bases and J lost 8, with 10 bases in between. The CDR3 runs 13 residues. CDR3 protein: CASSPQLDSPLHF. The CDR3 DNA is TGTGCCAGCAGTCCGCAACTCGATTCACCCCTCCACTTT.